A selection of T cell receptor beta chains follows, all from one sample in a study of T cells after yellow fever vaccination. TCRdb redid the calling of the 5' RACE reads with MiXCR, one entry per CDR3 protein. Among over 250,000 distinct CDR3 sequences listed, roughly 4% were seen once. Source: PBMCs, taken 5 days after the yellow fever booster vaccination. The source is a man aged 18 to 30 who received the YFV17D yellow fever vaccine. Both conserved end residues are part of each CDR3. The order of the fields is clone size, D gene, J gene, CDR3 length, V gene, CDR3 protein, CDR3 DNA. D genes are given only for firm matches. Not every row has a clone size; where given, it reads once, few, many or a size class.

clone size: few; D gene: NA; J gene: TRBJ2-6; CDR3 length: 14; V gene: TRBV5-1; CDR3 protein: CASRGGSGANVLTF; CDR3 DNA: TGCGCCAGCAGAGGGGGCTCTGGGGCCAACGTCCTGACTTTC
clone size: few; D gene: NA; J gene: TRBJ1-3; CDR3 length: 14; V gene: TRBV6-5; CDR3 protein: CASRQTYSGNTIYF; CDR3 DNA: TGTGCCAGCAGACAGACTTACTCTGGAAACACCATATATTTT
clone size: many; D gene: TRBD1; J gene: TRBJ2-3; CDR3 length: 17; V gene: TRBV7-6; CDR3 protein: CASSFEIRGQDTDTQYF; CDR3 DNA: TGTGCCAGCAGCTTCGAGATCAGGGGACAGGATACAGATACGCAGTATTTT
clone size: few; D gene: TRBD2; J gene: TRBJ2-1; CDR3 length: 15; V gene: TRBV18; CDR3 protein: CASSRRGVEYNEQFF; CDR3 DNA: TGTGCCAGCTCGCGGCGGGGGGTGGAGTACAATGAGCAGTTCTTC
clone size: few; D gene: NA; J gene: TRBJ2-5; CDR3 length: 14; V gene: TRBV20-1; CDR3 protein: CSARAADAPGTQYF; CDR3 DNA: TGCAGTGCTAGAGCAGCGGACGCGCCCGGGACCCAGTACTTC
clone size: NA; D gene: TRBD2; J gene: TRBJ2-3; CDR3 length: 16; V gene: TRBV4-2; CDR3 protein: CASSQASGVLTDTQYF; CDR3 DNA: TGTGCCAGCAGCCAAGCTAGCGGGGTACTCACAGATACGCAGTATTTT
clone size: many; D gene: NA; J gene: TRBJ2-1; CDR3 length: 11; V gene: TRBV20-1; CDR3 protein: CSADTYNEQFF; CDR3 DNA: TGCAGTGCTGACACCTACAATGAGCAGTTCTTC
clone size: few; D gene: NA; J gene: TRBJ2-6; CDR3 length: 17; V gene: TRBV7-2; CDR3 protein: CASSRPPGSSGANVLTF; CDR3 DNA: TGTGCCAGCAGCCGTCCGCCAGGGAGCTCTGGGGCCAACGTCCTGACTTTC
clone size: NA; D gene: NA; J gene: TRBJ1-5; CDR3 length: 16; V gene: TRBV7-8; CDR3 protein: CASSPSGTGSNQPQHF; CDR3 DNA: TGTGCCAGCAGCCCCTCCGGGACGGGGAGCAATCAGCCCCAGCATTTT
clone size: NA; D gene: NA; J gene: TRBJ2-1; CDR3 length: 16; V gene: TRBV20-1; CDR3 protein: CSARDRWDGYDNEQFF; CDR3 DNA: TGCAGTGCTAGAGATCGCTGGGACGGATACGACAATGAGCAGTTCTTC
clone size: few; D gene: TRBD2; J gene: TRBJ2-7; CDR3 length: 16; V gene: TRBV12-3/TRBV12-4; CDR3 protein: CASSGTSGESSYEQYF; CDR3 DNA: TGTGCCAGCAGTGGAACGAGCGGGGAGAGCTCCTACGAGCAGTACTTC
clone size: NA; D gene: NA; J gene: TRBJ2-2; CDR3 length: 15; V gene: TRBV7-9; CDR3 protein: CASVLEGLDTGELFF; CDR3 DNA: TGTGCCAGCGTACTAGAGGGGCTCGACACCGGGGAGCTGTTTTTT
clone size: many; D gene: NA; J gene: TRBJ2-1; CDR3 length: 15; V gene: TRBV20-1; CDR3 protein: CSARKTGGLINEQFF; CDR3 DNA: TGCAGTGCTAGGAAAACGGGGGGCCTCATCAATGAGCAGTTCTTC
clone size: NA; D gene: NA; J gene: TRBJ2-1; CDR3 length: 15; V gene: TRBV5-4; CDR3 protein: CASSLGGTPANEQFF; CDR3 DNA: TGTGCCAGCAGCTTGGGGGGGACCCCCGCCAATGAGCAGTTCTTC
clone size: many; D gene: NA; J gene: TRBJ2-3; CDR3 length: 13; V gene: TRBV20-1; CDR3 protein: CSATRTSTDTQYF; CDR3 DNA: TGCAGTGCTACTAGGACTAGCACAGATACGCAGTATTTT
clone size: many; D gene: NA; J gene: TRBJ2-2; CDR3 length: 14; V gene: TRBV5-1; CDR3 protein: CASSLDTDTGELFF; CDR3 DNA: TGCGCCAGCAGCTTGGACACGGACACCGGGGAGCTGTTTTTT
clone size: few; D gene: NA; J gene: TRBJ1-4; CDR3 length: 16; V gene: TRBV3-1; CDR3 protein: CASSHLGGATNEKLFF; CDR3 DNA: TGTGCCAGCAGCCATCTGGGGGGTGCAACTAATGAAAAACTGTTTTTT
clone size: few; D gene: NA; J gene: TRBJ1-2; CDR3 length: 12; V gene: TRBV6-5; CDR3 protein: CASSYGAGSYTF; CDR3 DNA: TGTGCCAGCAGTTACGGGGCAGGTAGCTACACCTTC
clone size: few; D gene: TRBD2; J gene: TRBJ2-1; CDR3 length: 11; V gene: TRBV30; CDR3 protein: CAWGRANEQFF; CDR3 DNA: TGTGCCTGGGGGAGGGCCAATGAGCAGTTCTTC
clone size: NA; D gene: NA; J gene: TRBJ1-6; CDR3 length: 14; V gene: TRBV27; CDR3 protein: CASSLTGFYSPLHF; CDR3 DNA: TGTGCCAGCAGTTTGACAGGCTTTTATTCACCCCTCCACTTT
clone size: few; D gene: NA; J gene: TRBJ1-1; CDR3 length: 14; V gene: TRBV30; CDR3 protein: CAWSEGVGGAEAFF; CDR3 DNA: TGTGCCTGGAGTGAGGGCGTCGGTGGGGCTGAAGCTTTCTTT
clone size: many; D gene: NA; J gene: TRBJ1-5; CDR3 length: 17; V gene: TRBV12-3/TRBV12-4; CDR3 protein: CASSQGGGGRRNQPQHF; CDR3 DNA: TGTGCCAGCAGCCAAGGTGGCGGGGGACGGCGCAATCAGCCCCAGCATTTT
clone size: NA; D gene: TRBD1; J gene: TRBJ1-6; CDR3 length: 19; V gene: TRBV4-2; CDR3 protein: CASSQEGTAISSYNSPLHF; CDR3 DNA: TGTGCCAGCAGCCAAGAGGGGACAGCTATTAGCTCCTATAATTCACCCCTCCACTTT
clone size: many; D gene: NA; J gene: TRBJ1-5; CDR3 length: 13; V gene: TRBV6-2/TRBV6-3; CDR3 protein: CASTWTDNQPQHF; CDR3 DNA: TGTGCCAGCACTTGGACGGACAATCAGCCCCAGCATTTT
clone size: few; D gene: TRBD2; J gene: TRBJ2-1; CDR3 length: 17; V gene: TRBV5-1; CDR3 protein: CASSLSASGGLSNEQFF; CDR3 DNA: TGCGCCAGCAGCTTGTCTGCTAGCGGGGGGCTTTCTAATGAGCAGTTCTTC
clone size: few; D gene: NA; J gene: TRBJ1-1; CDR3 length: 13; V gene: TRBV5-1; CDR3 protein: CASSLEGYPEAFF; CDR3 DNA: TGCGCCAGCAGCTTGGAAGGGTACCCTGAAGCTTTCTTT
clone size: NA; D gene: NA; J gene: TRBJ2-3; CDR3 length: 13; V gene: TRBV20-1; CDR3 protein: CSARGDSSPPQYF; CDR3 DNA: TGCAGTGCTAGAGGGGACTCCAGTCCGCCGCAGTATTTT
clone size: NA; D gene: NA; J gene: TRBJ1-3; CDR3 length: 14; V gene: TRBV30; CDR3 protein: CAWAGGQFGNTIYF; CDR3 DNA: TGTGCCTGGGCCGGAGGACAGTTCGGAAACACCATATATTTT
clone size: NA; D gene: TRBD2; J gene: TRBJ2-5; CDR3 length: 16; V gene: TRBV7-6; CDR3 protein: CASSRPLAGGQETQYF; CDR3 DNA: TGTGCCAGCAGCCGCCCGTTGGCGGGGGGACAAGAGACCCAGTACTTC
clone size: many; D gene: NA; J gene: TRBJ2-2; CDR3 length: 13; V gene: TRBV18; CDR3 protein: CASSPAGTGELFF; CDR3 DNA: TGTGCCAGCTCACCGGCAGGGACCGGGGAGCTGTTTTTT
clone size: NA; D gene: NA; J gene: TRBJ1-3; CDR3 length: 15; V gene: TRBV7-2; CDR3 protein: CASSLAWSSGNTIYF; CDR3 DNA: TGTGCCAGCAGCTTGGCTTGGAGTTCTGGAAACACCATATATTTT
clone size: few; D gene: NA; J gene: TRBJ1-5; CDR3 length: 13; V gene: TRBV29-1; CDR3 protein: CSVEERSGQPQHF; CDR3 DNA: TGCAGCGTTGAGGAGAGGTCTGGTCAGCCCCAGCATTTT
clone size: NA; D gene: NA; J gene: TRBJ1-2; CDR3 length: 15; V gene: TRBV4-3; CDR3 protein: CASSQGVQVGYGYTF; CDR3 DNA: TGCGCCAGCAGCCAAGGTGTGCAGGTTGGCTATGGCTACACCTTC
clone size: NA; D gene: NA; J gene: TRBJ1-4; CDR3 length: 17; V gene: TRBV7-9; CDR3 protein: CASSLIGRGDGGEKLFF; CDR3 DNA: TGTGCCAGCAGCTTAATAGGAAGAGGGGATGGTGGTGAAAAACTGTTTTTT
clone size: many; D gene: NA; J gene: TRBJ2-1; CDR3 length: 13; V gene: TRBV7-2; CDR3 protein: CASSLGSWAEQFF; CDR3 DNA: TGTGCCAGCAGCTTAGGGTCCTGGGCAGAGCAGTTCTTC
clone size: NA; D gene: NA; J gene: TRBJ1-1; CDR3 length: 17; V gene: TRBV7-2; CDR3 protein: CASSLYGPPRHHTEAFF; CDR3 DNA: TGTGCCAGCAGCTTATACGGTCCGCCTAGGCATCACACTGAAGCTTTCTTT
clone size: NA; D gene: NA; J gene: TRBJ2-2; CDR3 length: 11; V gene: TRBV24-1; CDR3 protein: CATSVLGELFF; CDR3 DNA: TGTGCCACCAGTGTGCTCGGGGAGCTGTTTTTT
clone size: few; D gene: NA; J gene: TRBJ1-5; CDR3 length: 15; V gene: TRBV5-1; CDR3 protein: CASSPDGVGNQPQHF; CDR3 DNA: TGCGCCAGCAGCCCGGATGGGGTGGGCAATCAGCCCCAGCATTTT
clone size: few; D gene: NA; J gene: TRBJ1-2; CDR3 length: 12; V gene: TRBV10-3; CDR3 protein: CAISESSYGYTF; CDR3 DNA: TGTGCCATCAGTGAGAGTTCGTATGGCTACACCTTC
clone size: NA; D gene: TRBD2; J gene: TRBJ2-3; CDR3 length: 15; V gene: TRBV9; CDR3 protein: CASSAPGLASDTQYF; CDR3 DNA: TGTGCCAGCAGCGCCCCGGGACTAGCTTCAGATACGCAGTATTTT
clone size: NA; D gene: NA; J gene: TRBJ2-2; CDR3 length: 15; V gene: TRBV12-5; CDR3 protein: CASGGGFGAAGELFF; CDR3 DNA: TGTGCTAGTGGTGGGGGTTTTGGGGCGGCCGGGGAGCTGTTTTTT
clone size: NA; D gene: NA; J gene: TRBJ2-3; CDR3 length: 15; V gene: TRBV3-1; CDR3 protein: CASSQSTLSTDTQYF; CDR3 DNA: TGTGCCAGCAGCCAAAGTACCCTGAGCACAGATACGCAGTATTTT
clone size: few; D gene: NA; J gene: TRBJ1-4; CDR3 length: 15; V gene: TRBV12-5; CDR3 protein: CASATLDTGREKLFF; CDR3 DNA: TGTGCTAGTGCTACTCTGGACACGGGAAGGGAAAAACTGTTTTTT
clone size: NA; D gene: TRBD1; J gene: TRBJ1-2; CDR3 length: 17; V gene: TRBV6-2/TRBV6-3; CDR3 protein: CASSYFPRPGQGAFGTF; CDR3 DNA: TGTGCCAGCAGTTACTTCCCACGCCCGGGACAGGGGGCGTTCGGCACCTTC
clone size: many; D gene: TRBD1; J gene: TRBJ1-5; CDR3 length: 15; V gene: TRBV20-1; CDR3 protein: CSAPLRDRGYQPQHF; CDR3 DNA: TGCAGTGCCCCACTCCGGGACAGGGGCTATCAGCCCCAGCATTTT
clone size: NA; D gene: NA; J gene: TRBJ1-1; CDR3 length: 12; V gene: TRBV5-6; CDR3 protein: CASSFYSNEAFF; CDR3 DNA: TGTGCCAGCAGCTTCTACAGTAATGAAGCTTTCTTT
clone size: NA; D gene: TRBD2; J gene: TRBJ2-5; CDR3 length: 13; V gene: TRBV11-2; CDR3 protein: CASSTRLAETQYF; CDR3 DNA: TGTGCCAGCAGCACACGACTAGCCGAGACCCAGTACTTC
clone size: NA; D gene: NA; J gene: TRBJ2-7; CDR3 length: 12; V gene: TRBV7-9; CDR3 protein: CATQGMFYEQYF; CDR3 DNA: TGTGCCACACAGGGAATGTTCTACGAGCAGTACTTC
clone size: NA; D gene: NA; J gene: TRBJ1-1; CDR3 length: 12; V gene: TRBV12-3/TRBV12-4; CDR3 protein: CASSFSAAEAFF; CDR3 DNA: TGTGCCAGCAGTTTTTCTGCGGCTGAAGCTTTCTTT
clone size: NA; D gene: TRBD1; J gene: TRBJ1-2; CDR3 length: 15; V gene: TRBV6-6; CDR3 protein: CASSYQTGTGNGYTF; CDR3 DNA: TGTGCCAGCAGTTATCAGACCGGGACAGGGAATGGCTACACCTTC
clone size: NA; D gene: NA; J gene: TRBJ1-2; CDR3 length: 16; V gene: TRBV4-3; CDR3 protein: CASSQEWAGGFYGYTF; CDR3 DNA: TGCGCCAGCAGCCAAGAATGGGCTGGGGGATTCTATGGCTACACCTTC